The table lists the clone carrying this T cell receptor beta chain with many counts. The antigen remains undetermined. The sequenced fragment ends 3 residues before the CDR3 boundary, so the rest is inferred from the germline J gene. Sequencing was performed with immunoSEQ multiplex PCR; in TCRdb, only in-frame clones are kept and a portion is missing. The record shows approximately 40,000 clones for this sample, with no singletons present. This sample is drawn from a study of T cell clonality in common variable immunodeficiency. Whole-study results and caveats: CVID patient heterogeneity limited repertoire-clinical complication correlations. Authors noted CVID clonality's cause needs subpopulation repertoire sequencing.

The CDR3 is 12 residues long. Germline CDR1 and CDR2: ENHRY and SYGVKD. Sequenced material: peripheral blood mononuclear cells. The chain is built from TRBV10-3 and TRBJ1-1, with D perhaps TRBD1 (6 bases). This sequence originates from a person between 18 and 70 years old in good health. The part of the CDR3 DNA that was read is TGTGCCATCAGTGAACCAGGGGATGGA. Amino acids: CAISEPGDG. The complete CDR3 protein is CAISEPGDGAFF.